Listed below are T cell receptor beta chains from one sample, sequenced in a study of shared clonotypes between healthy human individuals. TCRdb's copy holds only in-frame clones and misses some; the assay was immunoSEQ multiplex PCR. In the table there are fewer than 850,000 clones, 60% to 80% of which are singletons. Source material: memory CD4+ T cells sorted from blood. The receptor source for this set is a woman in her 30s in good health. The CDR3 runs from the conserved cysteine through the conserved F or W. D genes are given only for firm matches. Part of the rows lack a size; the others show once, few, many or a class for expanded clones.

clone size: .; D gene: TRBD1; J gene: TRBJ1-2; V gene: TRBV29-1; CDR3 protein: CSATGGGSYGYTF; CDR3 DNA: TGCAGCGCCACAGGGGGCGGATCCTATGGCTACACCTTC
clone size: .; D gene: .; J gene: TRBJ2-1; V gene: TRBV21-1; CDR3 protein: CASSEYHNEQFF; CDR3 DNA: TGTGCCAGCAGCGAGTACCACAATGAGCAGTTCTTC
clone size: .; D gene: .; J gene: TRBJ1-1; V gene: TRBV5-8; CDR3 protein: CASSLKQTNTEAFF; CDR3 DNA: TGTGCCAGCAGCCTAAAACAGACTAACACTGAAGCTTTCTTT
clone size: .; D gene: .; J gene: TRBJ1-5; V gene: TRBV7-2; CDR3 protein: CASSTNRNQPQHF; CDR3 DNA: TGTGCCAGCAGCACGAACAGGAATCAGCCCCAGCATTTT
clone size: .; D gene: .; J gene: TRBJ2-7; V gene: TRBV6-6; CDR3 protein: CASSRNRDRRYEQYF; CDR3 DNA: TGTGCCAGCTCCCGCAACCGGGACCGTCGGTACGAGCAGTACTTC
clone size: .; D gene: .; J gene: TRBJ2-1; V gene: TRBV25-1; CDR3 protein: CASSSEGGNEQFF; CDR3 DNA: TGTGCCAGCAGCTCAGAGGGCGGCAATGAGCAGTTCTTC
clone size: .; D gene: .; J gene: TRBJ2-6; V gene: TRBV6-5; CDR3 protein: CASSNQGTGANVLTF; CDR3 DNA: TGTGCCAGCAGTAACCAGGGTACCGGGGCCAACGTCCTGACTTTC
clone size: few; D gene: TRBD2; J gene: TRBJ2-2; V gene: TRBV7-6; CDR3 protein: CASSPGLANTGELFF; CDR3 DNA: TGTGCCAGCAGCCCGGGACTAGCGAACACCGGGGAGCTGTTTTTT
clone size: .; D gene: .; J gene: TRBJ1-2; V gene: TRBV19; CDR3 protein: CASSISRGNYGYTF; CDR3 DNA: TGTGCCAGTAGTATATCCAGGGGAAACTATGGCTACACCTTC
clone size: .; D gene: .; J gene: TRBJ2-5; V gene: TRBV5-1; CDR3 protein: CASSLGAHQETQYF; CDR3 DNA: TGCGCCAGCAGCTTGGGAGCCCACCAAGAGACCCAGTACTTC
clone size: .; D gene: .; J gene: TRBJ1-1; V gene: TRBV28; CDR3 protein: CASSSGTANTEAFF; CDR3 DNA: TGTGCCAGCAGCTCCGGGACTGCGAACACTGAAGCTTTCTTT
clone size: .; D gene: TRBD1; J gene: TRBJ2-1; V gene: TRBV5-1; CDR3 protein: CASSLTGQDYNEQFF; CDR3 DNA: TGCGCCAGCAGCTTAACGGGACAGGATTACAATGAGCAGTTCTTC
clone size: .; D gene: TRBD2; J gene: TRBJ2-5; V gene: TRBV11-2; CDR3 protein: CASSSNPLAGETQYF; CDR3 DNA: TGTGCCAGCAGCTCAAATCCTCTAGCGGGAGAGACCCAGTACTTC
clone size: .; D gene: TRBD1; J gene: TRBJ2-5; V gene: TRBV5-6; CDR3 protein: CASSDRVQETQYF; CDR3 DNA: TGTGCCAGCAGCGACAGGGTACAAGAGACCCAGTACTTC
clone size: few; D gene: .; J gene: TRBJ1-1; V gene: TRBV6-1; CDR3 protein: CASSEAPGANTEAFF; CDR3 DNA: TGTGCCAGCAGTGAAGCGCCCGGGGCGAACACTGAAGCTTTCTTT
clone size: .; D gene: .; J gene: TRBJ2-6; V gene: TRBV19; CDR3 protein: CASSIDQPGANVLTF; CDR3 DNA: TGTGCCAGTAGTATTGACCAGCCTGGGGCCAACGTCCTGACTTTC
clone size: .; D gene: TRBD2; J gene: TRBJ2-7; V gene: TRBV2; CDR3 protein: CASSLGLALSYEQYF; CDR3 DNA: TGTGCCAGCTCCCTGGGACTAGCGCTCTCCTACGAGCAGTACTTC
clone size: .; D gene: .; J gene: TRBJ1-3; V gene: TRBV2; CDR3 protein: CASSEAGRGNTIYF; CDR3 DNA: TGTGCCAGCAGTGAAGCAGGGAGGGGAAACACCATATATTTT
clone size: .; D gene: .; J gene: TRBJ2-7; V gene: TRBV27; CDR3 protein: CASSLIGTKNEQYF; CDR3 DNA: TGTGCCAGCAGTTTAATAGGGACGAAAAACGAGCAGTACTTC
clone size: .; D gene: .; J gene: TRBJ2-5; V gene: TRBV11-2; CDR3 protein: CASSPPGAAKETQYF; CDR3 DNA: TGTGCCAGCAGCCCCCCCGGGGCAGCGAAAGAGACCCAGTACTTC
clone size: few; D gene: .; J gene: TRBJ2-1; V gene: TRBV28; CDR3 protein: CASKGQGGRYNEQFF; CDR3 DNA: TGTGCCAGCAAGGGCCAGGGTGGACGGTACAATGAGCAGTTCTTC
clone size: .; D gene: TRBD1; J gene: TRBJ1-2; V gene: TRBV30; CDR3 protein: CAWSPQGVSYGYTF; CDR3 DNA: TGTGCCTGGAGTCCTCAGGGGGTTAGCTATGGCTACACCTTC
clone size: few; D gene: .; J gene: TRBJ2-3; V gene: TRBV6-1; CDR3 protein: CASSAPGTGSGSDTQYF; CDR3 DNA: TGTGCCAGCAGTGCGCCCGGGACAGGGAGCGGGAGCGATACGCAGTATTTT
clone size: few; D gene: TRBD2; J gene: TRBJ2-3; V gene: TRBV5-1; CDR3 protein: CASRDLADSTDTQYF; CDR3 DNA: TGCGCCAGCAGGGATCTAGCGGACAGCACAGATACGCAGTATTTT
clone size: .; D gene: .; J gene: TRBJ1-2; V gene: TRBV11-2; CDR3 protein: CASSPRWGGGYTF; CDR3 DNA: TGTGCCAGCAGCCCGAGGTGGGGGGGAGGCTACACCTTC
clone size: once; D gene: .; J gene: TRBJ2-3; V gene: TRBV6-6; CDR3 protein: CASSYGPDTQYF; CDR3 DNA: TGTGCCAGCAGCTACGGACCGGATACGCAGTATTTT
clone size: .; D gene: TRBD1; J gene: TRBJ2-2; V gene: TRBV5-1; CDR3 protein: CASSLGTGGTGELFF; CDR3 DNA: TGCGCCAGCAGCTTAGGGACAGGGGGCACCGGGGAGCTGTTTTTT
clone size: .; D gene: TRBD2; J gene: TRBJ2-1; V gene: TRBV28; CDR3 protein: CASSFSGGRYNEQFF; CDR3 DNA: TGTGCCAGCAGTTTTAGCGGGGGACGATACAATGAGCAGTTCTTC
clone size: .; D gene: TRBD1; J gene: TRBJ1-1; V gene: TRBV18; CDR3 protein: CASSPGQGGTEAFF; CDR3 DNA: TGTGCCAGCTCACCAGGACAGGGTGGGACTGAAGCTTTCTTT